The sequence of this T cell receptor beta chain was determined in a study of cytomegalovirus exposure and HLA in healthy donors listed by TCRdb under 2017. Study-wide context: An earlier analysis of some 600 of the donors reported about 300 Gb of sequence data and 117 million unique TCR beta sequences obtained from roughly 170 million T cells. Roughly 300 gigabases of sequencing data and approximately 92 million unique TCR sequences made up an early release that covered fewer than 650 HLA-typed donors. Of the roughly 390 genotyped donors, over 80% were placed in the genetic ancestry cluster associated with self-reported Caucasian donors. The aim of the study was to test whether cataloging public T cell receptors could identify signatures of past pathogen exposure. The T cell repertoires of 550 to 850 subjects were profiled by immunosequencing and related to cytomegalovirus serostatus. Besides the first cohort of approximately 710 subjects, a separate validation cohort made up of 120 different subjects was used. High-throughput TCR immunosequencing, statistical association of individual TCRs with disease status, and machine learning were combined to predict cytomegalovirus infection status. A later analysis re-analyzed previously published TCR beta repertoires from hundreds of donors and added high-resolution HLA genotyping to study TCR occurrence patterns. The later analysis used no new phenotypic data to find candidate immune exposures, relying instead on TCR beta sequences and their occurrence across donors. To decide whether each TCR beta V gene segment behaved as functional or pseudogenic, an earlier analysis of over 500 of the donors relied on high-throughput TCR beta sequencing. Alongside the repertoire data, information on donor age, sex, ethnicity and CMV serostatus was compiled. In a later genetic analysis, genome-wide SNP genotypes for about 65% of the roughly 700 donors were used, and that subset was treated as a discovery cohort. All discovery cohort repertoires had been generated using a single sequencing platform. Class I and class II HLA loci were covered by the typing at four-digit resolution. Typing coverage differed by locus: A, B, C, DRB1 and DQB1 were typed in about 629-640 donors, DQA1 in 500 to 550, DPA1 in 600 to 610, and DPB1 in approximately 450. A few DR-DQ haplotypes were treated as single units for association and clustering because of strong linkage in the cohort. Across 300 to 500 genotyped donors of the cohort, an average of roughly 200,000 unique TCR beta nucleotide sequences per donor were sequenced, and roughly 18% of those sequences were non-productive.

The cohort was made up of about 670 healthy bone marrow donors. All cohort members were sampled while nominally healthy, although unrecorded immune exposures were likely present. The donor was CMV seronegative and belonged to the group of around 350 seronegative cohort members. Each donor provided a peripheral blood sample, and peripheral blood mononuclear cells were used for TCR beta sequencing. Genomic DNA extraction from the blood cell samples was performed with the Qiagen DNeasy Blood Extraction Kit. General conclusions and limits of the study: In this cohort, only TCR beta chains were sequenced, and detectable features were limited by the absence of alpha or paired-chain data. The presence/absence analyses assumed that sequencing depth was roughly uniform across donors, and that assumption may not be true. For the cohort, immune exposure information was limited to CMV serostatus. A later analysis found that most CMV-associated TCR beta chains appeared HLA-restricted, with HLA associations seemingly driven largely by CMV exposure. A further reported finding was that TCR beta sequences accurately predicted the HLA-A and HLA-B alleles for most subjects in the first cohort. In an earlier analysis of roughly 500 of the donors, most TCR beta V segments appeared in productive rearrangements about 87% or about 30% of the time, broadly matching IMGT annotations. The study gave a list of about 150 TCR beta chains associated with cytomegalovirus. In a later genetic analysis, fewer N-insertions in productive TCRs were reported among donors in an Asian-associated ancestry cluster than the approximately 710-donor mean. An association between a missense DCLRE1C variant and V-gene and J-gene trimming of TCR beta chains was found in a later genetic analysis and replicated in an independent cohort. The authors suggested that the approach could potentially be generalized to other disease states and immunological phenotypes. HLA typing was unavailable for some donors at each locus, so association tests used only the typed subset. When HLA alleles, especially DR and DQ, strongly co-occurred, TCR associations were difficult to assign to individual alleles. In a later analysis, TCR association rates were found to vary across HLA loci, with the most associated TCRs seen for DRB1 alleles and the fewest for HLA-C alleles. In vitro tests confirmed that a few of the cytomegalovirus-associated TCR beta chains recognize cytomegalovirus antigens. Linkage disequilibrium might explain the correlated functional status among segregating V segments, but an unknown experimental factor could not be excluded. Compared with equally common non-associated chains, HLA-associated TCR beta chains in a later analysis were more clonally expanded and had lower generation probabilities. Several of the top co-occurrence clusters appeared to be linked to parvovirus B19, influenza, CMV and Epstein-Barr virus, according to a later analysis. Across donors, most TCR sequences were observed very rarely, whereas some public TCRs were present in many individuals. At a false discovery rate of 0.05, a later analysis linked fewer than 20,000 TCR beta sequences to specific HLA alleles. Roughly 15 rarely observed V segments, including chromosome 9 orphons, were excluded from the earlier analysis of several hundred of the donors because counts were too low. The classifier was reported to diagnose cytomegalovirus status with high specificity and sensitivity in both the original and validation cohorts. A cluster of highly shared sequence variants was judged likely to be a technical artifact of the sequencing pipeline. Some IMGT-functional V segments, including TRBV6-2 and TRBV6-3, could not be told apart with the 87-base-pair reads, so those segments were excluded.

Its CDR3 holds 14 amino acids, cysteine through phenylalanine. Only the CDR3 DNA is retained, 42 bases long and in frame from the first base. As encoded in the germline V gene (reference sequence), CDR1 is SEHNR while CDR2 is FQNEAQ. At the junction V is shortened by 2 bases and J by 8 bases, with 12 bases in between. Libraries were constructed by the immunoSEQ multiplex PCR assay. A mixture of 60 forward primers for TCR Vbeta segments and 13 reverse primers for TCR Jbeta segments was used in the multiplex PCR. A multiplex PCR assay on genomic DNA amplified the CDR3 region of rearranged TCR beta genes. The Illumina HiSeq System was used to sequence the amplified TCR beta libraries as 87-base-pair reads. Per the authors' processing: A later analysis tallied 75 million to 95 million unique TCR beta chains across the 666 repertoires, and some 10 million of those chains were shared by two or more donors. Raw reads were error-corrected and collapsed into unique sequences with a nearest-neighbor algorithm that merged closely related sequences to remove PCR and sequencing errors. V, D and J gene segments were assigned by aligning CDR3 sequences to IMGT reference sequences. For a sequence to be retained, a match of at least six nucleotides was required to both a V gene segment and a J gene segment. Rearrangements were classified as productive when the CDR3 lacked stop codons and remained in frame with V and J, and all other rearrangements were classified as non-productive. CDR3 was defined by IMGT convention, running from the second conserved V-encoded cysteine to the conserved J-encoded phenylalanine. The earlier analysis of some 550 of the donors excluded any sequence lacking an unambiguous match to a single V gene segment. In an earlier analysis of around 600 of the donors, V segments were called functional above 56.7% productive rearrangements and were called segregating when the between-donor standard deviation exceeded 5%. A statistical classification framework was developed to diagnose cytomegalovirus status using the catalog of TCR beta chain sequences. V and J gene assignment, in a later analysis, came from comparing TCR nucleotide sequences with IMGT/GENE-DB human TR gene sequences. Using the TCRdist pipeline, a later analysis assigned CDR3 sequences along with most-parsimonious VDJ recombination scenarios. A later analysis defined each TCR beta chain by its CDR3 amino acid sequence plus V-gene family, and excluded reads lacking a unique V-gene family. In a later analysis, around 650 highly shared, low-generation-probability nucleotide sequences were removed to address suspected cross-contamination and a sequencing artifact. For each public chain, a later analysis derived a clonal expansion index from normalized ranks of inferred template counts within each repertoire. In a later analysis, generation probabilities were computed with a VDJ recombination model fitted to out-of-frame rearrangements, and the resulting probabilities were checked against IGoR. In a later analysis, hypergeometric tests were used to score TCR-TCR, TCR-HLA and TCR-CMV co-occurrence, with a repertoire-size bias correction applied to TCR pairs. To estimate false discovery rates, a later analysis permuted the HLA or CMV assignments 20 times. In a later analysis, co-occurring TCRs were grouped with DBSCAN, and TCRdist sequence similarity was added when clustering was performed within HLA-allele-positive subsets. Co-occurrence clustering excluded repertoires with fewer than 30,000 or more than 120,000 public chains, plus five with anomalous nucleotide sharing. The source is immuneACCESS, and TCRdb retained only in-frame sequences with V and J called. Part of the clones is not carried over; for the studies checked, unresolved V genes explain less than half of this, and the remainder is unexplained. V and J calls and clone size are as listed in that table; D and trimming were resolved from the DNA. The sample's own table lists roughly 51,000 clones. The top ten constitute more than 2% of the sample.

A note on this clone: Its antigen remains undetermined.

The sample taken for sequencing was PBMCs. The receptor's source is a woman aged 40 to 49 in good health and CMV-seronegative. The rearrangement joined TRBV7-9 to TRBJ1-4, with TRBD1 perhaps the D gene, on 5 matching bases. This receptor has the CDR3 CASSLREGREKLFF. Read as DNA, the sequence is TGTGCCAGCAGCTTACGGGAGGGACGCGAAAAACTGTTTTTT.